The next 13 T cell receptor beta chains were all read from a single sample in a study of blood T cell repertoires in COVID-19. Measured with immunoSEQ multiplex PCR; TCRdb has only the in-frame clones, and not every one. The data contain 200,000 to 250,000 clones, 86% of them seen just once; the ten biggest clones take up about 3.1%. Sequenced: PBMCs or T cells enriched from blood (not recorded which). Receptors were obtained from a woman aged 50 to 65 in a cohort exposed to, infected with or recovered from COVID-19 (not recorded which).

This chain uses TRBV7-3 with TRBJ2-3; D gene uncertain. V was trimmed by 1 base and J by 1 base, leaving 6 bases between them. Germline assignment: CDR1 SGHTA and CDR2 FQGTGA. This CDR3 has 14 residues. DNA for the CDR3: TGTGCCAGCAGCTTAAGCGCCCGCACAGATACGCAGTATTTT. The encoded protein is CASSLSARTDTQYF.

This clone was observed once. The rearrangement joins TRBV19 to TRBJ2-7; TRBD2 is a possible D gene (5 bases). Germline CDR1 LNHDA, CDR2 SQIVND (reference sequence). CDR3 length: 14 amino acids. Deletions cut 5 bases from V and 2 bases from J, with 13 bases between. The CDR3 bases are TGTGCCAGTAGTCAACCCCGGGAAACCTACGAGCAGTACTTC. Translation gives CASSQPRETYEQYF.

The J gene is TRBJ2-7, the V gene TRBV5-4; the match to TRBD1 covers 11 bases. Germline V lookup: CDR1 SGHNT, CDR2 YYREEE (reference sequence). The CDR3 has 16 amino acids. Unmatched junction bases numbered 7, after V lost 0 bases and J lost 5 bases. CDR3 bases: TGTGCCAGCAGCTTGGGGGGCCCGGGACAGGGGGACGAGCAGTACTTC. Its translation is CASSLGGPGQGDEQYF.

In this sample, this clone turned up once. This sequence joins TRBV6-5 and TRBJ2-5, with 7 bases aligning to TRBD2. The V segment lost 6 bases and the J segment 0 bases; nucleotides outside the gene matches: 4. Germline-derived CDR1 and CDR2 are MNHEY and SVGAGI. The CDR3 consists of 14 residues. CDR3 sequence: CASSRGGNQETQYF. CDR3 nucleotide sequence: TGTGCCAGCAGCCGCGGGGGTAACCAAGAGACCCAGTACTTC.

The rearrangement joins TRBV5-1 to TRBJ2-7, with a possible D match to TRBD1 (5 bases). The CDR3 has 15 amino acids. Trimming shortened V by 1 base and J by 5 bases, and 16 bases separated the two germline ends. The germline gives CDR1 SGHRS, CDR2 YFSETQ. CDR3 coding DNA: TGCGCCAGCAGCTTGCCGAAGCAGGGATACGACGAGCAGTACTTC. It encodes CASSLPKQGYDEQYF.

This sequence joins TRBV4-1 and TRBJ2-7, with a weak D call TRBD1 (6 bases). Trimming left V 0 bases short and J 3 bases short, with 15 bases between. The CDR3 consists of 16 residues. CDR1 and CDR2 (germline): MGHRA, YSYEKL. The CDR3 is CASSQDIRTDYYEQYF. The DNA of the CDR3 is TGCGCCAGCAGCCAAGATATCCGGACAGACTACTACGAGCAGTACTTC.

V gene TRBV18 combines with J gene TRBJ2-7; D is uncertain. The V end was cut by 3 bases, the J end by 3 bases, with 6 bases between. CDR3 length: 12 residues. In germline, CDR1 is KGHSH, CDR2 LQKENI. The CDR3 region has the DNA TGTGCCAGCTCACCGAAGCTCTACGAGCAGTACTTC. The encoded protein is CASSPKLYEQYF.

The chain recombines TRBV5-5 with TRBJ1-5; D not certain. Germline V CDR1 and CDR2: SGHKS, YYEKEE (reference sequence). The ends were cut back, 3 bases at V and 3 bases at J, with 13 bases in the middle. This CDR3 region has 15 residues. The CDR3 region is CASSSGAGINQPQHF. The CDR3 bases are TGTGCCAGCAGCTCCGGTGCAGGTATCAATCAGCCCCAGCATTTT.

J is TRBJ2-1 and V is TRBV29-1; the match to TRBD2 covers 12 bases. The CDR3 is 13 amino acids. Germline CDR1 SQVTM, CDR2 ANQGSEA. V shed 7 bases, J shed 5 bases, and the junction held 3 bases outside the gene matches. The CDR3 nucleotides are TGCAGCGCCCGACTAGCGGGGGACAATGAGCAGTTCTTC. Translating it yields CSARLAGDNEQFF.

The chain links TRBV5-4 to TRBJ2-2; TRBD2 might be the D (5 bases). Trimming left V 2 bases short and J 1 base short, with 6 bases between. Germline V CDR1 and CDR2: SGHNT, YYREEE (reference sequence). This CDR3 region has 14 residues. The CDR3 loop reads CASSFRENTGELFF. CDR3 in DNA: TGTGCCAGCAGCTTCCGGGAGAACACCGGGGAGCTGTTTTTT.

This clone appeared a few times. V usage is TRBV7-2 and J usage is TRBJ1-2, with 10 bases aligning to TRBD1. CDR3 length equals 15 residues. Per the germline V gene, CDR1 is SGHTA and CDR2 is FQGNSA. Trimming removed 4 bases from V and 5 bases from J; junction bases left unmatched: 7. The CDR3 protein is CASSSRDRGLYGYTF. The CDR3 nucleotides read TGTGCCAGCAGCTCAAGAGACAGGGGGCTTTATGGCTACACCTTC.

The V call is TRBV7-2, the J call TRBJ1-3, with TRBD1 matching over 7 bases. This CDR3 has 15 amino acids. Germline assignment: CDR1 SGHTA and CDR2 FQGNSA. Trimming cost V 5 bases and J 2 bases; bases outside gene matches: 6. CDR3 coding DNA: TGTGCCAGCAGCCCAGAAACAGGGGCTGGAAACACCATATATTTT. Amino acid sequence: CASSPETGAGNTIYF. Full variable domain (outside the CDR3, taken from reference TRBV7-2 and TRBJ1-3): GAGVSQSPSNKVTEKGKDVELRCDPISGHTALYWYRQSLGQGLEFLIYFQGNSAPDKSGLPSDRFSAERTGGSVSTLTIQRTQQEDSAVYLCASSPETGAGNTIYFGEGSWLTVV.

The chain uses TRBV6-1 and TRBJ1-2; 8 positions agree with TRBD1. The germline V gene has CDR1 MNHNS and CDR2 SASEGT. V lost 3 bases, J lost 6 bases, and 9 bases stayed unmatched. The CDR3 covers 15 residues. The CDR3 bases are TGTGCCAGCAGTGATCCCCGCAGGGGGCGGGATGGCTACACCTTC. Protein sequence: CASSDPRRGRDGYTF.